This T cell receptor (beta chain) was observed in a study of regulatory T cells in long-lasting Graves disease. Time point here: newly diagnosed GD, antithyroid drugs for less than 3 months. With RNA extracted from PBMCs as input, the TCR library was made. The CDR3 is made up of 15 amino acids. Germline V CDR1 and CDR2: LGHDT, YNNKEL (reference sequence). The TCR beta library used iRepertoire HTBI primers with Arm-PCR amplification of CDR3. MiXCR, run by TCRdb on the multiplex PCR reads, gives a single entry per CDR3 protein. Here the sample spans around 500,000 distinct CDR3 sequences, more than 15% being singletons. At least ten counts were recorded for this clonotype. Its ends do not fully match the called genes, so a read error is possible. The sample was also linked to a second study, of T cells in Graves' hyperthyroidism and ophthalmopathy. That work adds: The patients, who ranged from 18 to 65 in age, presented with newly diagnosed hyperthyroidism lasting under 2 months. Clinicians diagnosed patients from clinical symptoms, serum thyroxine and TRAb, thyroid ultrasound and orbital computed tomography. First-round RT-PCR targeting the TCR CDR3 was performed with the HTBI primer set.

The gene calls are TRBV3-1 and TRBJ1-1; D is unresolved. This clonotype originated in a middle-aged woman with Graves disease. The source material was peripheral blood mononuclear cells (PBMCs), sampled at new diagnosis, from a patient treated with antithyroid drugs. The CDR3 nucleotides read TGTGCCAGCGGCCAAGGCCCTATCTTGGGGACTGAAGCTTTCTTT. Encoded protein: CASGQGPILGTEAFF.